What follows is one T cell receptor beta chain and its context. The data stem from a study of PD-L1 blockade in urothelial cancer. The CDR3 runs 15 residues. Deletions cut 6 bases from V and 0 bases from J, with 15 bases between. Germline V gives CDR1 MNHEY, CDR2 SVGAGI. Profiling relied on immunoSEQ multiplex PCR, and the TCRdb table lists in-frame clones only, not all of them. The data contain 60,000 or so clones, 81% of them singletons. Time point described: pretreatment peripheral blood. J is TRBJ2-7 and V is TRBV6-5; a possible D gene is TRBD2 (6 bases). The starting material was PBMCs, obtained around atezolizumab (anti-PD-L1) treatment. The clonotype comes from a man in his sixties or seventies with urothelial cancer. The CDR3 DNA is TGTGCCAGCAGACCAGTGGGGGGTAGCTCCTACGAGCAGTACTTC. Translating gives CASRPVGGSSYEQYF.